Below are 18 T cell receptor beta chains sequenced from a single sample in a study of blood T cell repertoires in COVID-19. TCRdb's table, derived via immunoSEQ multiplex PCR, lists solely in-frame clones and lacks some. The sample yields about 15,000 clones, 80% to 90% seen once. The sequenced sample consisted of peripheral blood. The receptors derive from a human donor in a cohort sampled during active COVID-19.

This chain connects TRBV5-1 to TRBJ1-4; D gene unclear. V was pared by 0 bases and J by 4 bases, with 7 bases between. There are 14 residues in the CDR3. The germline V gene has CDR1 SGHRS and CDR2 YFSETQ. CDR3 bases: TGCGCCAGCAGCTTGGAATCCATTAATGAAAAACTGTTTTTT. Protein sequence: CASSLESINEKLFF.

The CDR3 DNA reads TGTGCCAGTAGTATACGGGAGGGCGGTTACGAGCAGTACTTC. Its protein is CASSIREGGYEQYF. This chain connects TRBV19 to TRBJ2-7; TRBD2 agrees at 8 bases. Per germline, CDR1 LNHDA and CDR2 SQIVND (reference sequence). The CDR3 loop spans 14 amino acids. J was trimmed by 4 bases and V by 2 bases; bases with no gene match: 4.

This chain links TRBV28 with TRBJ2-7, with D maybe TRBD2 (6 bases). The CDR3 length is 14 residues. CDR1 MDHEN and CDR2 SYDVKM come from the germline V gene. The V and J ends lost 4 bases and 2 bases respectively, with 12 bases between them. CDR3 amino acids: CASSSPSVPYEQYF. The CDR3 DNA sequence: TGTGCCAGCAGTTCTCCTAGCGTCCCCTACGAGCAGTACTTC.

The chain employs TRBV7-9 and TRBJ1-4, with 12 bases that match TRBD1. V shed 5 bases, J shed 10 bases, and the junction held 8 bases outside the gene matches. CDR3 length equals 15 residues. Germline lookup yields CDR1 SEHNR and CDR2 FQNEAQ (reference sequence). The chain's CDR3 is CASSNRDRGLGKLFF. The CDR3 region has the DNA TGTGCCAGCAGCAACCGGGACAGGGGGCTTGGAAAACTGTTTTTT.

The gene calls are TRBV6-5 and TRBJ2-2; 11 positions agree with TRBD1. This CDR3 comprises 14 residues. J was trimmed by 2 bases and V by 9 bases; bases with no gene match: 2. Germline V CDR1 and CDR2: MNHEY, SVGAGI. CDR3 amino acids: CASGTGGNTGELFF. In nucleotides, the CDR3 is TGTGCCAGTGGGACAGGGGGAAACACCGGGGAGCTGTTTTTT.

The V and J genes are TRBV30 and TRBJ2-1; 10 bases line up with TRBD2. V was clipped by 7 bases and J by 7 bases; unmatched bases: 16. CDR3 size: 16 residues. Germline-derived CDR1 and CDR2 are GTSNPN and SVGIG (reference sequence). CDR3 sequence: CAYHRPGLAVFNEQFF. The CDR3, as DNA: TGTGCCTACCACCGTCCCGGACTAGCGGTTTTTAATGAGCAGTTCTTC.

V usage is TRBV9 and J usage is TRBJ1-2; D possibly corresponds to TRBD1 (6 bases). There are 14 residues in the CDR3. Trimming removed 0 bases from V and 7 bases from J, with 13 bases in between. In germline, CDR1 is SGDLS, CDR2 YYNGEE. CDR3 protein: CASSVGDIPLGYTF. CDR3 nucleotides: TGTGCCAGCAGCGTAGGGGACATCCCTCTTGGCTACACCTTC.

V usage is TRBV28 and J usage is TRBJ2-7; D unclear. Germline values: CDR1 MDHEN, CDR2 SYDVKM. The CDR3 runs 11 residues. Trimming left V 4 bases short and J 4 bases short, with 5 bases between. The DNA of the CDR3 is TGTGCCAGCAGTTCCCCTTACGAGCAGTACTTC. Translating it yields CASSSPYEQYF. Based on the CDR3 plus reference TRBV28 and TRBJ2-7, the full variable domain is DVKVTQSSRYLVKRTGEKVFLECVQDMDHENMFWYRQDPGLGLRLIYFSYDVKMKEKGDIPEGYSVSREKKERFSLILESASTNQTSMYLCASSSPYEQYFGPGTRLTVT.

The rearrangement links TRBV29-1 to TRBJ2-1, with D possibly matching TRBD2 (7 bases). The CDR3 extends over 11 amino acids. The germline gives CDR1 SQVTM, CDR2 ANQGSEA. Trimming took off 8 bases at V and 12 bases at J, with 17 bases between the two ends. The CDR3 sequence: CSISQGGLQFF. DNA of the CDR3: TGCAGCATCTCACAGGGAGGGTTGCAGTTCTTC.

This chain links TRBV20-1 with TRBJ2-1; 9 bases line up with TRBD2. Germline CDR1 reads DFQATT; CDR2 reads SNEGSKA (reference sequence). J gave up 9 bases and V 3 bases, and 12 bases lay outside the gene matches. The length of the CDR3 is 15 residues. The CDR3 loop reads CSASQSGRPSGEQFF. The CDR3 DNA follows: TGCAGTGCTAGTCAAAGCGGGAGGCCCTCGGGTGAGCAGTTCTTC.

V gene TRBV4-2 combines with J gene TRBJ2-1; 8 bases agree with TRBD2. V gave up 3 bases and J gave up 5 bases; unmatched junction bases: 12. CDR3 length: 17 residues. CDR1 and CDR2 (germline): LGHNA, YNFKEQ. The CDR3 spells CASSQALTGTRNNEQFF. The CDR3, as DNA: TGTGCCAGCAGCCAGGCACTGACCGGGACTAGAAACAATGAGCAGTTCTTC.

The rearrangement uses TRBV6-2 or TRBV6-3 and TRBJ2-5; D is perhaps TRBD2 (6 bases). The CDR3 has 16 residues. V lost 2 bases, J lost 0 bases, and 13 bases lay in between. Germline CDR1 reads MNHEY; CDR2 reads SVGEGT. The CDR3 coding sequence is TGTGCCAGCAGTTACGCCCTAGCGACGTACCAAGAGACCCAGTACTTC. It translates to CASSYALATYQETQYF.

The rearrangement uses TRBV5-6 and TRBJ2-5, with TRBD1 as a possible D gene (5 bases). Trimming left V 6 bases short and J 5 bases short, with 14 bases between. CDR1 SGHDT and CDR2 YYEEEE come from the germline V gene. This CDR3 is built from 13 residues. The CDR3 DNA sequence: TGTGCCAGCAATCAGGGCGTGAGGGAGACCCAGTACTTC. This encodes CASNQGVRETQYF.

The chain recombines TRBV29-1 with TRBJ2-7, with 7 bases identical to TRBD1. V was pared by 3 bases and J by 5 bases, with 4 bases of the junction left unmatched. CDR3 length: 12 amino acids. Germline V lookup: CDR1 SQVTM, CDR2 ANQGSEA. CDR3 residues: CSVDRGMNEQYF. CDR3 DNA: TGCAGCGTTGACAGGGGGATGAACGAGCAGTACTTC.

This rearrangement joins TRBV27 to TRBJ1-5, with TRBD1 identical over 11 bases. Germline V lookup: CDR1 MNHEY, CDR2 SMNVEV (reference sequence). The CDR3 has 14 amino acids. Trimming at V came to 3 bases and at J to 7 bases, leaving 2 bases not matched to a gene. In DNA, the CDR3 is TGTGCCAGCAGTTTCGGACAGGGGGCCCAGCCCCAGCATTTT. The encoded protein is CASSFGQGAQPQHF.

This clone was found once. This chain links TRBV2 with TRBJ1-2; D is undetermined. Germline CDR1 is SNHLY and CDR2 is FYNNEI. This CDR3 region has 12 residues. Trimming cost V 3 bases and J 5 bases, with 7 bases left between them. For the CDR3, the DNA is TGTGCCAGCAGTGACACAGCATATGGCTACACCTTC. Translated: CASSDTAYGYTF.

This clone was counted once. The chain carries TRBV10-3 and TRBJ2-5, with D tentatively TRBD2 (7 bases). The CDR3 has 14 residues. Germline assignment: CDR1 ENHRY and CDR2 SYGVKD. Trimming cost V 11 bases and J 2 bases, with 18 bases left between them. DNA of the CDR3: TGTGCCTCCAAAGGGGGGGGAGGACAAGAGACCCAGTACTTC. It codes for CASKGGGGQETQYF.

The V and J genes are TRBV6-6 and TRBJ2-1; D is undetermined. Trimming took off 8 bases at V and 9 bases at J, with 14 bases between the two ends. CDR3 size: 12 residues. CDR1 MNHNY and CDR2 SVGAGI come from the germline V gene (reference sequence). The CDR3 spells CASQLPSGEQFF. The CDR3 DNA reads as TGTGCCAGCCAGTTACCTTCGGGTGAGCAGTTCTTC.